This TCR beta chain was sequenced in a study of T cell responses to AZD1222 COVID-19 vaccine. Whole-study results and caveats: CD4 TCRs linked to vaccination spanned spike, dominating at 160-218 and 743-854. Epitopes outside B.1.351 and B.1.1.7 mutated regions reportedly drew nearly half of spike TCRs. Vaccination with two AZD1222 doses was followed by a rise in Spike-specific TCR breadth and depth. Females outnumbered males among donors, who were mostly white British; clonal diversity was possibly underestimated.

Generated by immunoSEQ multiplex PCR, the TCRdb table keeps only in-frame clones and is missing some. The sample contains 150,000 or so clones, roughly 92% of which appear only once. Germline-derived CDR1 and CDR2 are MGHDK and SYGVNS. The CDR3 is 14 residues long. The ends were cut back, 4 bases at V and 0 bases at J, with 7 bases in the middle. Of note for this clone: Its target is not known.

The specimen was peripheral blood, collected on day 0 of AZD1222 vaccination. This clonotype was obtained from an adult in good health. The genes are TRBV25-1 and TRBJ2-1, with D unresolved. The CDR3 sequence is CASSVVSSYNEQFF. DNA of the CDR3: TGTGCCAGCAGTGTTGTAAGCTCCTACAATGAGCAGTTCTTC.